The rows below give T cell receptor beta chains drawn from one sample of a study of blood T cell repertoires in COVID-19. The data were produced by immunoSEQ multiplex PCR, yet TCRdb's version contains in-frame clones alone and is incomplete. The repertoire holds 350,000 to 400,000 clones, with roughly 90% as singletons. The sequencing input was PBMCs or T cells enriched from blood (not recorded which). Source of these receptors: a young woman with acute COVID-19. CDR3s include the opening cysteine and the closing phenylalanine or tryptophan. The D gene is left open where the match is weak. Only part of the rows carry a size: once, few, many, or a class if the clone is expanded.

>TRBV15|TRBJ2-4|TRBD2|-|15
CATSRVASGENIQYF
TGTGCCACCAGCAGAGTTGCTAGCGGGGAAAACATTCAGTACTTC
>TRBV2|TRBJ2-7|-|few|13
CASMEGSSYEQYF
TGTGCCAGCATGGAGGGTAGCTCCTACGAGCAGTACTTC
>TRBV27|TRBJ1-1|-|-|15
CASTSKPTGFPEAFF
TGTGCCAGCACTTCGAAACCAACAGGGTTTCCTGAAGCTTTCTTT
>TRBV5-1|TRBJ1-1|-|-|15
CASSLGGSMNTEAFF
TGCGCCAGCAGCTTGGGGGGCAGCATGAACACTGAAGCTTTCTTT
>TRBV4-1|TRBJ1-6|-|-|16
CASSQESGQTNSPLHF
TGCGCCAGCAGCCAAGAGTCTGGACAGACTAATTCACCCCTCCACTTT
>TRBV18|TRBJ2-7|TRBD1|few|15
CASSSPGTGAYEQYF
TGTGCCAGCTCAAGTCCCGGGACAGGGGCCTACGAGCAGTACTTC
>TRBV2|TRBJ1-5|-|-|15
CASSESRDWGQPQHF
TGTGCCAGCAGTGAATCAAGGGACTGGGGTCAGCCCCAGCATTTT
>TRBV24-1|TRBJ1-2|-|-|15
CATSGRSDRTYGYTF
TGTGCCACCAGTGGGAGGTCCGACAGGACTTATGGCTACACCTTC
>TRBV11-1|TRBJ2-2|-|-|16
CASSLWIGGNTGELFF
TGTGCCAGCAGCTTATGGATCGGGGGGAACACCGGGGAGCTGTTTTTT
>TRBV5-1|TRBJ2-1|TRBD2|-|15
CASSQLAGGPGEQFF
TGCGCCAGCAGCCAACTAGCGGGGGGGCCCGGTGAGCAGTTCTTC
>TRBV9|TRBJ1-5|-|-|15
CASSVGEGGNQPQHF
TGTGCCAGCAGCGTAGGGGAAGGGGGAAATCAGCCCCAGCATTTT
>TRBV20-1|TRBJ1-6|TRBD1|-|15
CSASKSTGGNSPLHF
TGCAGTGCTAGTAAATCGACAGGGGGTAATTCACCCCTCCACTTT
>TRBV7-2|TRBJ2-1|-|-|13
CASSLVGVNEQFF
TGTGCCAGCAGCTTAGTCGGAGTCAATGAGCAGTTCTTC
>TRBV7-2|TRBJ2-7|-|-|16
CASSLNRGGSRGEQYF
TGTGCCAGCAGCTTAAATCGGGGCGGGTCCCGGGGGGAGCAGTACTTC
>TRBV3-1/TRBV3-2|TRBJ1-3|TRBD1|once|18
CASSQSATGALSGNTIYF
TGTGCCAGCAGCCAGTCGGCGACAGGGGCCCTCTCTGGAAACACCATATATTTT
>TRBV21-1|TRBJ1-5|-|once|16
CASSKGSRGSGQPQHF
TGTGCCAGCAGCAAAGGGAGTAGGGGGTCGGGTCAGCCCCAGCATTTT
>TRBV24-1|TRBJ2-7|TRBD2|-|14
CATSYGTSPHEQYF
TGTGCCACCAGTTACGGGACTAGCCCCCACGAGCAGTACTTC
>TRBV5-8|TRBJ1-5|-|-|15
CASSSRQASNQPQHF
TGTGCCAGCAGCTCACGACAGGCCAGCAATCAGCCCCAGCATTTT
>TRBV19|TRBJ1-1|-|-|14
CASSIDSMNTEAFF
TGTGCCAGTAGTATCGACAGTATGAACACTGAAGCTTTCTTT
>TRBV19|TRBJ1-3|TRBD1|-|15
CASWTGDFSGNTIYF
TGTGCCAGCTGGACAGGGGATTTCTCTGGAAACACCATATATTTT
>TRBV18|TRBJ1-5|-|-|15
CASSPVTGSNQPQHF
TGTGCCAGCTCACCAGTGACAGGTAGCAATCAGCCCCAGCATTTT